This TCR beta chain derives from a study of T cells in Graves' hyperthyroidism and ophthalmopathy. Whole-study results and caveats: Most clonotypes expanded in the thyroid (above 0.001) were also present in blood. By a 13 V-J model, ophthalmopathy was set apart from stable hyperthyroidism.

Any patient presenting with uncontrolled infection, other autoimmune disease, pregnancy or lactation was left out. PBMCs stemmed from 10 ml fresh peripheral blood. TCR beta CDR3 region amplification was performed from RNA transcripts. HTBI primers drove first-round RT-PCR of the TCR CDR3. TCRdb re-analysed the multiplex PCR reads in MiXCR, keeping a single row per CDR3 protein. Of under 550,000 distinct CDR3 sequences listed, around 15% were seen once; the top ten hold more than 4.5%. The CDR3 length is 15 residues. Germline CDR1 is SGHAT and CDR2 is FQNNGV. Losses at the gene ends were 4 bases for V and 7 bases for J; bases not matched to a gene: 11. This clonotype was seen repeatedly, ten times or more. The antigen is undetermined.

Source material: blood. This sequence joins TRBV11-2 and TRBJ2-3; the match to TRBD1 covers 7 bases. This TCR was recovered from a woman between 18 and 30 years old with Graves' hyperthyroidism. CDR3 protein: CASSYVGQPEYTQYF. CDR3 coding DNA: TGTGCCAGCAGCTATGTGGGACAGCCGGAGTATACGCAGTATTTT.